This entry features one TCR beta chain sequence. The sample holds many counts of this clonotype. The target of this receptor is not known. No base qualities exist here, and no much larger clone lies one base off it. The data derive from a study of T cells in Graves' hyperthyroidism and ophthalmopathy (dated by TCRdb to the late 2010s). Study-wide context: Peripheral blood samples were taken at the time of initial diagnosis, prior to any treatment. TCR V-J signatures able to tell the groups apart were searched for in a discovery cohort of 90 to 100 patients, of whom more than 40 had Graves' ophthalmopathy and 55 to 65 had stable Graves' hyperthyroidism. An independent validation cohort of under 20 hyperthyroidism patients and 17 patients who later progressed to ophthalmopathy tested prospective prediction of ophthalmopathy. The 100 or so discovery patients were divided at random into training and test sets in a 7:3 ratio. In about 6 Graves' hyperthyroidism patients, the study also compared T-cell repertoires from thyroid tissue with T-cell repertoires from blood. Following sampling, methimazole starting at 30 mg daily was given to hyperthyroidism patients, and high-dose intravenous methylprednisolone was given to ophthalmopathy patients. According to the paper, TCR Vbeta CDR3 sequencing was carried out on around 140 peripheral blood samples, which came from 40 to 45 ophthalmopathy, around 74 hyperthyroidism and 17 progressor patients.

Broad study findings and their caveats: A model built on a 13 V-J signature distinguished ophthalmopathy from stable hyperthyroidism, reaching roughly 88% sensitivity and around 81% specificity in cross-validation and 80%/75% in testing. In validation, progression to ophthalmopathy was predicted by the model with 70.59% sensitivity and approximately 78% specificity, a median of approximately 7.1 months before onset. Most expanded thyroid clonotypes (frequency above 0.001) were also found in blood, which suggests that blood repertoires may mirror thyroid immune responses. Sample size was not statistically predetermined, and investigators were not blinded to group allocation.

CDR1 and CDR2, looked up from the germline V gene, are SGHDN and FVKESK. Including the terminal cysteine and phenylalanine, the CDR3 comprises 20 residues. Only the CDR3 part of the read is kept: 60 bases, read in frame from the first base. Germline trimming: 2 bases from V, 5 bases from J; junction bases outside gene matches: 19. TCR beta CDR3 regions were amplified from RNA transcripts. The TCR CDR3 was subjected to a first round of RT-PCR using the HTBI primer set and the Qiagen OneStep RT-PCR kit. Libraries were constructed in a second round of multiplex PCR, after which size selection and purification were carried out. The libraries were sequenced on an Illumina HiSeq2000 using paired-end 100 bp reads. The original methods were these. SOAPnuke was used to process the raw data, removing reads that contained adapters or uncalled bases, had a mean Phred below 15, or lacked an exact match to the constant primer or identifier. COPE v1.2.5 was used to merge the high-quality paired reads, and each unique nucleotide sequence was defined as a clonotype. MiTCR v1.1 was used to align the clonotypes against IMGT TRBV, TRBD and TRBJ reference segments. The analysis was restricted to V-J combinations with a frequency above 0.0001, which together covered just over 98% of the repertoires. The TCS score was defined as F50 (clonal expansion) divided by E x V (chaos), with BLOSUM62-based TCRdist calculated between CDR3 peptides within each V-J. Welch's t-statistics and random forest reduced roughly 540 V-J features to about 13, which were used in a naive Bayes classifier (R e1071). Through fastp at Q25 and MiXCR, TCRdb rebuilt clones from the public reads, retaining in-frame beta chains. Each CDR3 protein gets just one entry, which takes the most common genes and DNA from the rows behind it. TCRdb, not the authors, supplied the V and J calls. The sample table records around 340,000 distinct CDR3 sequences; roughly a sixth of these occur just once. The ten largest clonotypes hold about a third of the sample.

Hyperthyroidism patients were newly diagnosed, with disease duration under 2 months, and aged 18 to 65 years. The study excluded patients with uncontrolled infections, other autoimmune diseases, pregnancy or lactation. Diagnoses relied on clinical symptoms, serum thyroxine and TRAb, thyroid ultrasound and orbital computed tomography. Blood from progressor patients was collected at the time of first diagnosis with hyperthyroidism, before any ophthalmopathy symptoms had appeared. Ficoll-Paque density gradient centrifugation was used to isolate PBMCs from approximately 11 ml of fresh peripheral blood. Progressor patients were initially diagnosed with Graves' hyperthyroidism and developed ophthalmopathy during follow-up. Trizol reagent was used to extract total RNA, and RNA quality was then checked on an Agilent 2100 Bioanalyzer.

The chain uses TRBV14 and TRBJ2-7, and 12 junction bases match TRBD1. The material sequenced was blood. This receptor was obtained from a woman in her thirties with Graves' hyperthyroidism that later progressed to Graves' ophthalmopathy. CDR3 loop: CASSQTKKTDPGQGAHEQYF. At the DNA level, the sequence is TGTGCCAGCAGCCAAACCAAAAAGACCGATCCGGGACAGGGGGCTCACGAGCAGTACTTC.